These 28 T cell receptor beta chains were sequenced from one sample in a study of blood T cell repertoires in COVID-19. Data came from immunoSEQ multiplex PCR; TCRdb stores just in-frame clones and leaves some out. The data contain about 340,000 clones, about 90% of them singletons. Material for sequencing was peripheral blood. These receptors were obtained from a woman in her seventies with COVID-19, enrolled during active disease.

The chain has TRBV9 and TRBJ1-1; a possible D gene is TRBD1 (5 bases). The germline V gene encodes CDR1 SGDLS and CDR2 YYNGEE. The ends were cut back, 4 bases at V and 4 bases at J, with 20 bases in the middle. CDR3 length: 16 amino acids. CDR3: CASSNERRGRGTEAFF. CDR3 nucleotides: TGTGCCAGCAGCAATGAGCGGAGGGGCCGAGGCACTGAAGCTTTCTTT. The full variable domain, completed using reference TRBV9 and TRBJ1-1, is DSGVTQTPKHLITATGQRVTLRCSPRSGDLSVYWYQQSLDQGLQFLIQYYNGEERAKGNILERFSAQQFPDLHSELNLSSLELGDSALYFCASSNERRGRGTEAFFGQGTRLTVV.

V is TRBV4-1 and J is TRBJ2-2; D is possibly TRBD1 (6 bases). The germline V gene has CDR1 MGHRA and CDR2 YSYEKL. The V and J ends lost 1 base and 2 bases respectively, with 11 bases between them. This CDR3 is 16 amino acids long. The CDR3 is CASSQVSRGNTGELFF. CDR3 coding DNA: TGCGCCAGCAGCCAAGTCTCCAGGGGAAACACCGGGGAGCTGTTTTTT.

The CDR3 bases are TGTGCCAGCAGCAAAAGAGATGGGACAGGGGGACGTAATGAGCAGTTCTTC. This sequence encodes CASSKRDGTGGRNEQFF. The V gene is TRBV21-1, the J gene TRBJ2-1; the table's D call, TRBD1, has no DNA check behind it. TRBV21-1 is deemed a pseudogene. This CDR3 region has 17 residues.

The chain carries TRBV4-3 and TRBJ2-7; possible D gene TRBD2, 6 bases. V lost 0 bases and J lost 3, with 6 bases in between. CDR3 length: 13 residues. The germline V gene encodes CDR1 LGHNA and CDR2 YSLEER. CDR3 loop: CASSQEEGYEQYF. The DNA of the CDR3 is TGCGCCAGCAGCCAAGAGGAGGGCTACGAGCAGTACTTC.

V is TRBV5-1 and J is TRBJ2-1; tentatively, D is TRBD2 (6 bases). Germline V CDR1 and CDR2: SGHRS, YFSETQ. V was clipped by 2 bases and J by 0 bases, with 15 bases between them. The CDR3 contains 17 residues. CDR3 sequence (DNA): TGCGCCAGCAGCTTAGGGGCCTACGGGAGCTCCTACAATGAGCAGTTCTTC. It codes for CASSLGAYGSSYNEQFF. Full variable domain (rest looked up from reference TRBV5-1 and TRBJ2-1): KAGVTQTPRYLIKTRGQQVTLSCSPISGHRSVSWYQQTPGQGLQFLFEYFSETQRNKGNFPGRFSGRQFSNSRSEMNVSTLELGDSALYLCASSLGAYGSSYNEQFFGPGTRLTVL.

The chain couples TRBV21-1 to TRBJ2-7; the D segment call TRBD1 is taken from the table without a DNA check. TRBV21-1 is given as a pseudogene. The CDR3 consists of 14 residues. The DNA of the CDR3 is TGTGCCAGCAGCAAAGTGGCGGACAAGGCCGAGCAGTACTTC. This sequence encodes CASSKVADKAEQYF.

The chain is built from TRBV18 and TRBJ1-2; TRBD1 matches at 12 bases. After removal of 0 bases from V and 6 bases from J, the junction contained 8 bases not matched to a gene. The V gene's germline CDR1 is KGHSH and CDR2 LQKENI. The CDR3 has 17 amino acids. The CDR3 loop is CASSPPWDRGRWNGYTF. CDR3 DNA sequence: TGTGCCAGCTCACCACCGTGGGACAGGGGGCGCTGGAATGGCTACACCTTC.

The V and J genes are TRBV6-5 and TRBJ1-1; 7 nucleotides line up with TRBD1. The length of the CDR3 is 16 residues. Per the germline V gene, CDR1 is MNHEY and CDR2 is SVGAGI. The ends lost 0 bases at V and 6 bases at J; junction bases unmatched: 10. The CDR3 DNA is TGTGCCAGCAGTTACTCGATTAGAGGGGGCAAATCTGAAGCTTTCTTT. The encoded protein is CASSYSIRGGKSEAFF.

The chain's CDR3 is CASSHLAGGPKGDTQYF. The CDR3 DNA follows: TGTGCCAGCAGCCATTTAGCGGGGGGGCCTAAGGGAGATACGCAGTATTTT. The V and J genes are TRBV3-1 (or the pseudogene TRBV3-2) and TRBJ2-3; TRBD2 matches at 11 bases. The CDR3 contains 17 residues. Germline values: CDR1 LGHDT, CDR2 YNNKEL (reference sequence). J lost 5 bases, V lost 3 bases, and 10 bases had no gene match.

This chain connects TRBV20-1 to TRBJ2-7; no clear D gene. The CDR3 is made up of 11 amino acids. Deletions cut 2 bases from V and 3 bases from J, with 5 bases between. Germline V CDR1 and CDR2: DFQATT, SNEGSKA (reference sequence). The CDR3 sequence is CSARPVYEQYF. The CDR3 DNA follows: TGCAGTGCTAGACCAGTCTACGAGCAGTACTTC.

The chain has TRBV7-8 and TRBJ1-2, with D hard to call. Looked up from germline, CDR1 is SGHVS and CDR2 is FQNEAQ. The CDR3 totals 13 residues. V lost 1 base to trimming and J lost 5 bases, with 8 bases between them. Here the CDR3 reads CASSLGYTYGYTF. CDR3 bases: TGTGCCAGCAGCTTAGGATATACATATGGCTACACCTTC. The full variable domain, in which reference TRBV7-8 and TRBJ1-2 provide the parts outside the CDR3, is GAGVSQSPRYKVAKRGQDVALRCDPISGHVSLFWYQQALGQGPEFLTYFQNEAQLDKSGLPSDRFFAERPEGSVSTLKIQRTQQEDSAVYLCASSLGYTYGYTFGSGTRLTVV.

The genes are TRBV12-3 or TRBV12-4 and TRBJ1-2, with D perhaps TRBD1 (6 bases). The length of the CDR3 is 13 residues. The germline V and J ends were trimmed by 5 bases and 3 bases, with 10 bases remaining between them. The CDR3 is CASSISGDYGYTF. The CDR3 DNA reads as TGTGCCAGCAGTATTTCAGGGGACTATGGCTACACCTTC.

The CDR3 sequence is CASSPVALLRGTYEQYF. CDR3 sequence (DNA): TGTGCCAGCAGCCCCGTAGCCCTGTTGCGGGGGACCTACGAGCAGTACTTC. The chain has TRBV7-2 and TRBJ2-7, with TRBD2 matching 7 bases. V lost 5 bases, J lost 2 bases, and 15 bases stayed unmatched. In germline, CDR1 is SGHTA, CDR2 FQGNSA. The CDR3 is 17 amino acids. Full variable domain (remainder filled in from reference TRBV7-2 and TRBJ2-7): GAGVSQSPSNKVTEKGKDVELRCDPISGHTALYWYRQSLGQGLEFLIYFQGNSAPDKSGLPSDRFSAERTGGSVSTLTIQRTQQEDSAVYLCASSPVALLRGTYEQYFGPGTRLTVT.

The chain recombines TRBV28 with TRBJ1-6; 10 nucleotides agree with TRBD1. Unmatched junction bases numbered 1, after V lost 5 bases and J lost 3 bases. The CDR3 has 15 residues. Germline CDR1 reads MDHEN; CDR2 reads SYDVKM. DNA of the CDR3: TGTGCCAGCAGTGGACAGGGGGACTATAATTCACCCCTCCACTTT. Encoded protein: CASSGQGDYNSPLHF. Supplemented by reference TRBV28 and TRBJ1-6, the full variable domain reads DVKVTQSSRYLVKRTGEKVFLECVQDMDHENMFWYRQDPGLGLRLIYFSYDVKMKEKGDIPEGYSVSREKKERFSLILESASTNQTSMYLCASSGQGDYNSPLHFGNGTRLTVT.

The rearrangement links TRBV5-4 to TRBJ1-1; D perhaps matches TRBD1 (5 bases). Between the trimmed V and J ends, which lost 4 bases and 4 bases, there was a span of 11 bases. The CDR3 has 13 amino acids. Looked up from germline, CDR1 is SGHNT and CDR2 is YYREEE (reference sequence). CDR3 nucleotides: TGTGCCAGCAGCGACGGCAGGGTCACTGAAGCTTTCTTT. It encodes CASSDGRVTEAFF.

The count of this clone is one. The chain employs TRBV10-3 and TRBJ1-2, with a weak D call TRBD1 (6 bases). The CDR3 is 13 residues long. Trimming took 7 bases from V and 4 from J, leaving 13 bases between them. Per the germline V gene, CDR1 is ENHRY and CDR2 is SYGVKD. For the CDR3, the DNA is TGTGCCATCAATACAGGGAACCTCTATGGCTACACCTTC. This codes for CAINTGNLYGYTF.

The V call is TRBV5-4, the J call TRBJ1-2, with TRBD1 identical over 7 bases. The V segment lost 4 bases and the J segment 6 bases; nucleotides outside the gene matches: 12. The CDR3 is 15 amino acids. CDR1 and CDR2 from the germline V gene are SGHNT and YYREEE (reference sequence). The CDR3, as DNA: TGTGCCAGCAGCCTGACAGGGATGGATCGAGATGGCTACACCTTC. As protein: CASSLTGMDRDGYTF.

CDR3 in amino acids: CASTYQGADNSPLHF. CDR3 nucleotide sequence: TGTGCCAGCACGTACCAGGGGGCTGATAATTCACCCCTCCACTTT. The chain combines TRBV2 with TRBJ1-6, with TRBD1 matching over 8 bases. This CDR3 is 15 amino acids long. J was trimmed by 5 bases and V by 7 bases; bases with no gene match: 7. Germline V gene data show CDR1 as SNHLY and CDR2 as FYNNEI.

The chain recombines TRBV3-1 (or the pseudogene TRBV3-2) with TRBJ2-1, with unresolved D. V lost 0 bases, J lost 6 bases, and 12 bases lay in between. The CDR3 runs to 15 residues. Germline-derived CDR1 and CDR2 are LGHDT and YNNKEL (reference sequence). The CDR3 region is CASSQDLNSLNEQFF. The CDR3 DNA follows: TGTGCCAGCAGCCAAGATTTAAACAGCCTCAATGAGCAGTTCTTC.

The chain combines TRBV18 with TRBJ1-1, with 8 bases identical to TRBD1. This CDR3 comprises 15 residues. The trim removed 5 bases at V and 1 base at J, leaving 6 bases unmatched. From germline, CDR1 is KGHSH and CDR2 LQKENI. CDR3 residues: CASSTGGAWNTEAFF. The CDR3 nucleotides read TGTGCCAGCTCAACAGGGGGGGCATGGAACACTGAAGCTTTCTTT.

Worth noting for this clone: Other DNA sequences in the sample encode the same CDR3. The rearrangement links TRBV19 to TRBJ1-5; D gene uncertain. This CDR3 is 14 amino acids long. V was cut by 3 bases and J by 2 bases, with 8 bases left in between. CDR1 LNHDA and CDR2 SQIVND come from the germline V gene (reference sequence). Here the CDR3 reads CASSIWQGNQPQHF. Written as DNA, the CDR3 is TGTGCCAGTAGTATTTGGCAGGGCAATCAGCCCCAGCATTTT.

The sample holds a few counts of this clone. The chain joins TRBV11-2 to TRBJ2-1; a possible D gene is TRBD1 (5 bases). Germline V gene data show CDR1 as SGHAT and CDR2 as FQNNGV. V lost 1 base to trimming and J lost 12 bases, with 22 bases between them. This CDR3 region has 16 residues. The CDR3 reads CASSLGRGRAPSGQFF. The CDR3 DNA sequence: TGTGCCAGCAGCTTAGGAAGAGGCAGGGCCCCTTCGGGGCAGTTCTTC.

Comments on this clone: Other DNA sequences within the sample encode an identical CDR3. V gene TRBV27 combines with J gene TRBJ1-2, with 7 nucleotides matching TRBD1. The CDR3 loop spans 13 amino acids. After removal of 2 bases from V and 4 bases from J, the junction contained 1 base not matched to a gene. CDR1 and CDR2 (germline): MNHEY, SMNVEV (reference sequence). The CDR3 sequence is CASSLRQGYGYTF. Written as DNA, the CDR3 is TGTGCCAGCAGTTTACGACAGGGCTATGGCTACACCTTC.

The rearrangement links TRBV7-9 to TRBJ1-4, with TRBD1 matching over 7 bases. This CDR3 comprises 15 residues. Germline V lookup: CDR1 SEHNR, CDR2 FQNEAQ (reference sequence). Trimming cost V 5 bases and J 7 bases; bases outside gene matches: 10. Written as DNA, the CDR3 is TGTGCCAGCAGCACTTGGAGACAGGGAGGTGAAAAACTGTTTTTT. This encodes CASSTWRQGGEKLFF.

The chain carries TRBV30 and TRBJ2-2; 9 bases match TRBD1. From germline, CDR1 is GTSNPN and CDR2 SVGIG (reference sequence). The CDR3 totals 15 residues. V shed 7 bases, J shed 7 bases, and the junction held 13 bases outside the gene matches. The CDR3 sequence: CASEPGQGLGGELFF. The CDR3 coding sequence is TGTGCCTCGGAACCGGGACAGGGATTAGGCGGGGAGCTGTTTTTT.

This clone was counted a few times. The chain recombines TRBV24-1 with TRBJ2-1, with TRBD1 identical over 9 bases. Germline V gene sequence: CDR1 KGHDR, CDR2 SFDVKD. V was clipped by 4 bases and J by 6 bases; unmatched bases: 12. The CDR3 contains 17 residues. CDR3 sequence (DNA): TGTGCCACCAGTGACCGATACAGGGGGCAGCAGGGCAATGAGCAGTTCTTC. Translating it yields CATSDRYRGQQGNEQFF.

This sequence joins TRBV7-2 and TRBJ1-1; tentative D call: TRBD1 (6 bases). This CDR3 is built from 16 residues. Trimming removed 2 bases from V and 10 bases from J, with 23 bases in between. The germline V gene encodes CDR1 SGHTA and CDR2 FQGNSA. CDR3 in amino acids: CASSLKDNRAPFAAFF. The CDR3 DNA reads TGTGCCAGCAGCTTAAAGGACAACAGGGCCCCCTTTGCAGCTTTCTTT.

The CDR3 sequence: CASSLTGVAGELFF. CDR3 sequence (DNA): TGTGCCAGCAGCTTAACAGGCGTCGCCGGGGAGCTGTTTTTT. V gene TRBV7-9 combines with J gene TRBJ2-2; maybe TRBD1 (5 bases). The CDR3 sequence is 14 residues long. V lost 2 bases to trimming and J lost 6 bases, with 10 bases between them. CDR1 SEHNR and CDR2 FQNEAQ come from the germline V gene (reference sequence).